The 30 T cell receptor beta chains reported below all come from one sample, sequenced in a study of cytomegalovirus exposure and HLA in healthy donors. PCR amplification relied on 60 Vbeta primers (plus 13 Jbeta primers). Using immunoSEQ multiplex PCR, the repertoire was profiled, and TCRdb retains in-frame clones only, with some absent. Of 150,000 to 200,000 clones listed, 75% to 85% are singletons. Sequencing input: PBMCs. The receptors here all came from a young woman in good health and CMV-seropositive.

J is TRBJ2-4 and V is TRBV5-1, with D possibly matching TRBD1 (5 bases). V was clipped by 0 bases and J by 5 bases, with 15 bases between them. The germline V gene encodes CDR1 SGHRS and CDR2 YFSETQ. The CDR3 spans 16 residues. The CDR3 DNA sequence: TGCGCCAGCAGCTTGGACGTCCCTGGGGCCCAAAACATTCAGTACTTC. Its translation: CASSLDVPGAQNIQYF.

J is TRBJ2-1 and V is TRBV27; possible D gene TRBD2, 5 bases. Germline CDR1 is MNHEY and CDR2 is SMNVEV (reference sequence). V was trimmed by 5 bases and J by 2 bases, leaving 10 bases between them. This CDR3 contains 14 residues. The CDR3 DNA reads as TGTGCCAGCAGTATAGCGAAAACCTACAATGAGCAGTTCTTC. Its protein is CASSIAKTYNEQFF.

This clone was seen a few times. The same CDR3 arises from other DNA sequences in this sample as well. J is TRBJ2-3 and V is TRBV6-4; 10 bases map to TRBD2. V trimming: 0 bases; J trimming: 1 base; junction bases outside the gene matches: 1. The CDR3 totals 16 residues. In germline, CDR1 is MRHNA, CDR2 SNTAGT. CDR3 residues: CASSDSSGGGTDTQYF. CDR3 DNA sequence: TGTGCCAGCAGTGACTCGAGCGGGGGGGGCACAGATACGCAGTATTTT.

The chain employs TRBV9 and TRBJ2-3; tentatively, D is TRBD2 (7 bases). This CDR3 has 14 residues. CDR1 and CDR2 from the germline V gene are SGDLS and YYNGEE. Trimming removed 4 bases at V and 10 bases at J, with 19 bases between. CDR3 residues: CASSPPSAGGPQYF. For the CDR3, the DNA is TGTGCCAGCAGCCCCCCTTCCGCCGGGGGGCCGCAGTATTTT.

V is TRBV2 and J is TRBJ1-4; 7 bases agree with TRBD1. J lost 4 bases, V lost 7 bases, and 6 bases had no gene match. The CDR3 is 14 amino acids. Germline loops: CDR1 SNHLY, CDR2 FYNNEI. CDR3 residues: CASTLTGFNEKLFF. CDR3 coding DNA: TGTGCCAGCACCCTGACAGGGTTTAATGAAAAACTGTTTTTT.

Here the CDR3 reads CASSYGAGETGELFF. In DNA form, the CDR3 reads TGTGCCAGCAGTTACGGGGCGGGGGAAACCGGGGAGCTGTTTTTT. The genes are TRBV6-5 and TRBJ2-2; the match to TRBD2 covers 7 bases. Per the germline V gene, CDR1 is MNHEY and CDR2 is SVGAGI. J lost 5 bases, V lost 2 bases, and 5 bases had no gene match. This CDR3 region has 15 residues.

The chain links TRBV16 to TRBJ1-5, with D uncertain. The CDR3 is 16 residues long. CDR1 is KGHSY, CDR2 FQNENV, per germline. V was trimmed by 0 bases and J by 1 base, leaving 10 bases between them. CDR3 loop: CASSQSEDWSNQPQHF. The CDR3 nucleotides read TGTGCCAGCAGCCAATCGGAGGACTGGAGCAATCAGCCCCAGCATTTT.

This chain uses TRBV5-5 with TRBJ1-1, with 10 bases lining up with TRBD1. Per germline, CDR1 SGHKS and CDR2 YYEKEE (reference sequence). The CDR3 length is 14 residues. Losses at the gene ends were 5 bases for V and 4 bases for J; bases not matched to a gene: 5. Here the CDR3 reads CASRAGQGTTEAFF. The CDR3 bases are TGTGCCAGCAGGGCGGGACAGGGGACCACTGAAGCTTTCTTT.

The rearrangement links TRBV7-2 to TRBJ2-1; possibly TRBD1 for D (5 bases). The V and J ends lost 1 base and 4 bases respectively, with 11 bases between them. The CDR3 loop spans 15 amino acids. Germline assignment: CDR1 SGHTA and CDR2 FQGNSA. CDR3 sequence reads: CASSLVQGGYNEQFF. In nucleotides, the CDR3 is TGTGCCAGCAGCTTAGTCCAGGGTGGTTACAATGAGCAGTTCTTC.

The chain combines TRBV6-1 with TRBJ2-7; possible D gene TRBD1, 6 bases. This CDR3 has 15 residues. Germline CDR1 and CDR2: MNHNS and SASEGT. V lost 0 bases and J 3 bases, leaving 12 bases between the germline ends. CDR3 region: CASSEAEDSYYEQYF. The DNA for the CDR3 is TGTGCCAGCAGTGAAGCGGAGGACAGCTACTACGAGCAGTACTTC.

This clone occurred a few times. The chain carries TRBV27 and TRBJ1-2, with TRBD1 matching over 11 bases. The CDR3 totals 14 residues. Trimming at V came to 5 bases and at J to 7 bases, leaving 6 bases not matched to a gene. Germline CDR1 MNHEY, CDR2 SMNVEV (reference sequence). The CDR3 spells CASSPDRGLGGYTF. The CDR3 bases are TGTGCCAGCAGTCCGGACAGGGGGCTAGGTGGCTACACCTTC.

V usage is TRBV14 and J usage is TRBJ2-7, with TRBD1 matching 7 bases. Looked up from germline, CDR1 is SGHDN and CDR2 is FVKESK. The CDR3 runs to 14 residues. V dropped 2 bases and J dropped 2; count of bases not matched to a gene: 3. The CDR3 DNA follows: TGTGCCAGCAGCCAAAGGGGGCCTACCTACGAGCAGTACTTC. Encoded protein: CASSQRGPTYEQYF.

The chain joins TRBV7-8 to TRBJ2-3; 11 bases fit TRBD2. The germline V gene encodes CDR1 SGHVS and CDR2 FQNEAQ. The junction had 9 bases not matched to a gene; V was cut back by 0 bases and J by 4 bases. CDR3 size: 18 residues. For the CDR3, the DNA is TGTGCCAGCAGCTTAGCGTCTTTTAGCGGGGGGGCCGCAGATACGCAGTATTTT. As protein: CASSLASFSGGAADTQYF.

The J gene is TRBJ1-1, the V gene TRBV15; D is uncertain. Germline values: CDR1 LNHNV, CDR2 YYDKDF (reference sequence). V shed 4 bases and J shed 4 bases, with 10 bases lying between them. This CDR3 has 13 amino acids. The chain's CDR3 is CATSNGRGTEAFF. In nucleotides, the CDR3 is TGTGCCACCAGCAATGGCCGGGGCACTGAAGCTTTCTTT. Full variable domain (rest looked up from reference TRBV15 and TRBJ1-1): DAMVIQNPRYQVTQFGKPVTLSCSQTLNHNVMYWYQQKSSQAPKLLFHYYDKDFNNEADTPDNFQSRRPNTSFCFLDIRSPGLGDTAMYLCATSNGRGTEAFFGQGTRLTVV.

The CDR3, as DNA: TGTGCCAGCTCACCAGGACAGGGGTGGGAGACCCAGTACTTC. The encoded protein is CASSPGQGWETQYF. The V and J genes are TRBV18 and TRBJ2-5; 9 nucleotides align to TRBD1. V lost 2 bases, J lost 5 bases, and 3 bases stayed unmatched. CDR1 and CDR2 from the germline V gene are KGHSH and LQKENI. CDR3 length: 14 amino acids.

The chain couples TRBV11-2 to TRBJ2-1; TRBD2 might be the D (5 bases). CDR3 length: 17 residues. The V end was cut by 7 bases, the J end by 0 bases, with 19 bases between. Germline loops: CDR1 SGHAT, CDR2 FQNNGV. CDR3 amino acids: CASTRSSGIGSYNEQFF. Written as DNA, the CDR3 is TGTGCCAGCACCCGCTCTTCCGGGATCGGCTCCTACAATGAGCAGTTCTTC. The whole variable domain, remainder taken from reference TRBV11-2 and TRBJ2-1, is EAGVAQSPRYKIIEKRQSVAFWCNPISGHATLYWYQQILGQGPKLLIQFQNNGVVDDSQLPKDRFSAERLKGVDSTLKIQPAKLEDSAVYLCASTRSSGIGSYNEQFFGPGTRLTVL.

This clone came up a few times. This chain connects TRBV7-2 to TRBJ1-4; TRBD1 is a possible D gene (6 bases). The V end lost 1 base, the J end lost 7 bases, and 13 bases lay between the germline ends. Germline CDR1 reads SGHTA; CDR2 reads FQGNSA. The CDR3 is made up of 15 amino acids. The CDR3: CASSLVAGESEKLFF. The CDR3, as DNA: TGTGCCAGCAGCTTAGTCGCAGGGGAGAGTGAAAAACTGTTTTTT.

This rearrangement joins TRBV6-5 to TRBJ2-1; 8 bases are a match to TRBD2. Germline CDR1 reads MNHEY; CDR2 reads SVGAGI. Trimming removed 5 bases from V and 7 bases from J; junction bases left unmatched: 10. This CDR3 is 15 amino acids long. CDR3 sequence reads: CASSAGTSNQNEQFF. CDR3 coding DNA: TGTGCCAGCAGTGCCGGGACTAGTAACCAGAATGAGCAGTTCTTC.

The rearrangement joins TRBV9 to TRBJ1-2; D is possibly TRBD1 (5 bases). CDR3 size: 15 residues. Germline V gene sequence: CDR1 SGDLS, CDR2 YYNGEE. With 4 bases removed from V and 5 bases from J, the gap between germline ends came to 18 bases. CDR3 in amino acids: CASSINQRQLYGYTF. The CDR3 region has the DNA TGTGCCAGCAGCATAAATCAGCGACAGTTGTATGGCTACACCTTC.

The chain couples TRBV6-4 to TRBJ2-7, with D maybe TRBD2 (6 bases). The CDR3 consists of 15 residues. Deletions cut 7 bases from V and 5 bases from J, with 21 bases between. Germline lookup yields CDR1 MRHNA and CDR2 SNTAGT. The CDR3 spells CASITGDAAAHEQYF. In nucleotides, the CDR3 is TGTGCCAGCATCACGGGGGACGCCGCGGCCCACGAGCAGTACTTC.

This rearrangement joins TRBV5-8 to TRBJ1-4, with D uncertain. The CDR3 sequence is 15 residues long. The germline gives CDR1 SGHTS, CDR2 YDEGEE. V was shortened by 4 bases and J by 7 bases, with 17 bases between the two germline ends. The DNA of the CDR3 is TGTGCCAGCAGCCTCGGGATGGGGAGTAGTGAAAAACTGTTTTTT. Its translation is CASSLGMGSSEKLFF.

This rearrangement joins TRBV27 to TRBJ2-2, with TRBD2 matching over 7 bases. The germline gives CDR1 MNHEY, CDR2 SMNVEV (reference sequence). CDR3 length: 13 amino acids. With 4 bases clipped from V and 5 bases from J, the junction kept 1 base outside the gene matches. Here the CDR3 DNA reads TGTGCCAGCAGTTGGGGGGGGACCGGGGAGCTGTTTTTT. Translation gives CASSWGGTGELFF.

V is TRBV5-6 and J is TRBJ2-5; D ambiguous. The V end lost 2 bases, the J end lost 3 bases, and 8 bases lay between the germline ends. Germline assignment: CDR1 SGHDT and CDR2 YYEEEE. The CDR3 has 13 amino acids. The CDR3 protein is CASSFWREETQYF. In DNA, the CDR3 is TGTGCCAGCAGCTTTTGGAGAGAAGAGACCCAGTACTTC. The full variable domain, its missing parts supplied by reference TRBV5-6 and TRBJ2-5, is DAGVTQSPTHLIKTRGQQVTLRCSPKSGHDTVSWYQQALGQGPQFIFQYYEEEERQRGNFPDRFSGHQFPNYSSELNVNALLLGDSALYLCASSFWREETQYFGPGTRLLVL.

The CDR3 spells CASSIGGILSYNEQFF. DNA of the CDR3: TGTGCCAGTAGTATAGGAGGTATTCTCTCCTACAATGAGCAGTTCTTC. The chain recombines TRBV19 with TRBJ2-1; no reliable D call. Germline-derived CDR1 and CDR2 are LNHDA and SQIVND (reference sequence). CDR3 size: 16 residues. Trimming pared 1 base from V and 0 bases from J, leaving 10 bases between.

The chain joins TRBV2 to TRBJ1-5; 7 bases fit TRBD1. V shed 4 bases, J shed 5 bases, and the junction held 2 bases outside the gene matches. Looked up from germline, CDR1 is SNHLY and CDR2 is FYNNEI. This CDR3 contains 13 residues. The DNA for the CDR3 is TGTGCCAGCAGTGGGGACAGACATCAGCCCCAGCATTTT. Translated: CASSGDRHQPQHF.

The CDR3 nucleotides are TGTGCCAGTAGGACAGGGAATAGTTCACCCCTCCACTTT. It yields the protein CASRTGNSSPLHF. J is TRBJ1-6 and V is TRBV19; 7 bases are a match to TRBD1. Germline V gives CDR1 LNHDA, CDR2 SQIVND (reference sequence). The CDR3 totals 13 residues. V dropped 6 bases and J dropped 9; count of bases not matched to a gene: 5. The variable domain in full, with the rest retrieved from reference TRBV19 and TRBJ1-6, is DGGITQSPKYLFRKEGQNVTLSCEQNLNHDAMYWYRQDPGQGLRLIYYSQIVNDFQKGDIAEGYSVSREKKESFPLTVTSAQKNPTAFYLCASRTGNSSPLHFGNGTRLTVT.

The chain uses TRBV2 and TRBJ2-2, with 7 positions matching TRBD2. V lost 3 bases and J lost 4; bases outside the gene matches: 5. Per germline, CDR1 SNHLY and CDR2 FYNNEI. This CDR3 region has 15 residues. CDR3: CASSEIGEGTGELFF. CDR3 in DNA: TGTGCCAGCAGTGAGATAGGGGAGGGCACCGGGGAGCTGTTTTTT. Full variable domain (missing parts from reference TRBV2 and TRBJ2-2): EPEVTQTPSHQVTQMGQEVILRCVPISNHLYFYWYRQILGQKVEFLVSFYNNEISEKSEIFDDQFSVERPDGSNFTLKIRSTKLEDSAMYFCASSEIGEGTGELFFGEGSRLTVL.

The gene calls are TRBV19 and TRBJ2-2; TRBD2 aligns across 9 bases. Germline V gene data show CDR1 as LNHDA and CDR2 as SQIVND (reference sequence). The CDR3 length is 16 residues. Trimming removed 7 bases from V and 3 bases from J; junction bases left unmatched: 9. The CDR3 bases are TGTGCCAGTACCCCAAATCGACTAGCGGACACCGGGGAGCTGTTTTTT. Translating it yields CASTPNRLADTGELFF.

This clone showed up just a few times. The chain recombines TRBV19 with TRBJ1-1; a weak D match, TRBD1 (5 bases). V lost 1 base and J 8 bases, leaving 17 bases between the germline ends. The CDR3 is 15 residues long. CDR1 and CDR2 (germline): LNHDA, SQIVND (reference sequence). CDR3: CASSIVGRGSIEAFF. The CDR3 region has the DNA TGTGCCAGTAGTATAGTGGGCCGGGGGAGCATAGAAGCTTTCTTT.

The chain has TRBV7-9 and TRBJ2-2, with D maybe TRBD1 (6 bases). The CDR3 runs 14 residues. Germline lookup yields CDR1 SEHNR and CDR2 FQNEAQ (reference sequence). Trimming took 5 bases from V and 6 from J, leaving 13 bases between them. The CDR3 nucleotides are TGTGCCAGCAGCCACCAGGGGCGTCCCGGGGAGCTGTTTTTT. Translating it yields CASSHQGRPGELFF. Using reference TRBV7-9 and TRBJ2-2 for the parts outside the CDR3, the full variable domain is DTGVSQNPRHKITKRGQNVTFRCDPISEHNRLYWYRQTLGQGPEFLTYFQNEAQLEKSRLLSDRFSAERPKGSFSTLEIQRTEQGDSAMYLCASSHQGRPGELFFGEGSRLTVL.